This TCR beta chain came from a study of T-cell memory formation after mild COVID-19. CDR3 length: 17 residues. The V gene's germline CDR1 is LNHNV and CDR2 YYDKDF (reference sequence). V lost 5 bases and J lost 0, with 17 bases in between. TCRdb independently ran MiXCR on the 5' RACE reads; one entry per CDR3 protein. Of about 200,000 distinct CDR3 sequences listed, approximately 20% were seen once; the top ten hold roughly 2.3%. The clonotype originates from an adult woman who had mild COVID-19 (a few samples of this study predate the infection). Cell type and time point are not known. Sequencing was carried out using PBMCs or a T cell subset sorted from them (not recorded which). The chain is built from TRBV15 and TRBJ2-1, with TRBD2 as a possible D gene (5 bases). This chain's CDR3 is CATSRNGRASSYNEQFF. The CDR3 bases are TGTGCCACCAGCCGGAACGGGCGGGCAAGCTCCTACAATGAGCAGTTCTTC.